Shown below are 14 T cell receptor beta chains from a single sample sequenced in a study of blood T cells in healthy people across ages (dated by TCRdb to between 2015 and 2016). Libraries were built with 5' RACE. The sequencer was an Illumina HiSeq 2500. A second PCR of about 6 to 11 cycles was run with a J-beta primer mix and a sample-barcoded 5' primer. In TCRdb, the public reads were trimmed at Q25 with fastp and aligned with MiXCR, with productive beta chains retained. Each CDR3 protein appears once, grouped with its most common genes and DNA. The sample profile shows more than 750,000 distinct CDR3 sequences; under 35% of them were found once. The ten most abundant clones make up around 9.6% of the sample. These records were also assigned to another study, of T cells of mothers and their children.

Material: blood. All receptors derive from a woman between 35 and 50 years old in good health.

This clonotype has at least ten counts. This chain links TRBV7-9 with TRBJ2-7; D is unresolved. Germline CDR1 and CDR2: SEHNR and FQNEAQ (reference sequence). The germline V and J ends were trimmed by 1 base and 5 bases, with 6 bases remaining between them. The CDR3 totals 12 residues. This CDR3 reads CASSLERHEQYF. CDR3 nucleotide sequence: TGTGCCAGCAGCTTAGAGAGGCACGAGCAGTACTTC.

The J gene is TRBJ2-4, the V gene TRBV4-1; no firm D call. The closer fit of TRBJ2-7 to the DNA end suggests the J call may be wrong. CDR3 length: 13 amino acids. Germline V lookup: CDR1 MGHRA, CDR2 YSYEKL. The CDR3: CASSQGAPSEQYF. The CDR3 region has the DNA TGCGCCAGCAGCCAAGGGGCACCGAGCGAGCAGTACTTC.

This clonotype was counted ten times or more. The rearrangement uses TRBV20-1 and TRBJ2-5, with no clear D. V lost 6 bases and J lost 6, with 20 bases in between. Germline V gene sequence: CDR1 DFQATT, CDR2 SNEGSKA (reference sequence). This CDR3 region has 14 residues. In DNA, the CDR3 is TGCAGTGCACCGGTCCCCCAGGCCGAGAAGACCCAGTACTTC. Translation gives CSAPVPQAEKTQYF.

The chain links TRBV12-3 or TRBV12-4 to TRBJ1-5, with unresolved D. Trimming took 4 bases from V and 3 from J, leaving 10 bases between them. This CDR3 comprises 14 residues. Here the CDR3 reads CASSWGGINQPQHF. In DNA form, the CDR3 reads TGTGCCAGCAGTTGGGGAGGTATCAATCAGCCCCAGCATTTT.

The chain links TRBV24-1 to TRBJ2-5; D is perhaps TRBD2 (6 bases). CDR3 length equals 16 residues. V lost 3 bases to trimming and J lost 7 bases, with 20 bases between them. Per germline, CDR1 KGHDR and CDR2 SFDVKD. For the CDR3, the DNA is TGTGCCACCAGTGATCCGGCAGGGCATTTGGGAGGGACCCAGTACTTC. Translation gives CATSDPAGHLGGTQYF.

The rearrangement uses TRBV3-1 and TRBJ1-1, with no clear D. The germline V gene encodes CDR1 LGHDT and CDR2 YNNKEL (reference sequence). This CDR3 region has 12 residues. V lost 4 bases and J lost 10, with 13 bases in between. This CDR3 is CASSPTRGVAFF. The CDR3 bases are TGTGCCAGCAGCCCCACCCGTGGGGTAGCTTTCTTT.

The chain links TRBV7-9 to TRBJ2-2, with 7 bases lining up with TRBD2. The germline V gene encodes CDR1 SEHNR and CDR2 FQNEAQ (reference sequence). V shed 4 bases and J 6 bases; nucleotides not matched to a gene: 11. This CDR3 spans 16 amino acids. The CDR3 bases are TGTGCCAGCAGCTCCAGCGGGCGGGGGATGTCCGGGGAGCTGTTTTTT. The encoded protein is CASSSSGRGMSGELFF.

In this sample, this clonotype turned up many times. The chain carries TRBV12-3 or TRBV12-4 and TRBJ1-2; D might be TRBD1 (6 bases). The CDR3 has 15 amino acids. V shed 8 bases and J shed 2 bases, with 18 bases lying between them. The CDR3 sequence: CASVGQGWGNYGYTF. In DNA form, the CDR3 reads TGTGCCAGCGTTGGCCAGGGGTGGGGGAACTATGGCTACACCTTC.

This clonotype was recorded at least ten times. The rearrangement uses TRBV4-3 and TRBJ2-7; 8 bases fit TRBD2. The CDR3 spans 15 residues. Germline CDR1 and CDR2: LGHNA and YSLEER. The J segment lost 0 bases and the V segment lost 1 base, leaving 2 bases of the junction unmatched. DNA of the CDR3: TGCGCCAGCAGCCAAGGTAGCGGGGCCTCCTACGAGCAGTACTTC. Amino acid sequence: CASSQGSGASYEQYF.

The genes are TRBV14 and TRBJ1-2; D remains unclear. The length of the CDR3 is 15 residues. CDR1 SGHDN and CDR2 FVKESK come from the germline V gene. V was shortened by 0 bases and J by 2 bases, with 10 bases between the two germline ends. The CDR3, as DNA: TGTGCCAGCAGCCAAGAAATTGGTAGGAACTATGGCTACACCTTC. Residues: CASSQEIGRNYGYTF.

Worth noting for this clonotype: At one end the junction does not follow the germline gene, possibly because of a read error. The chain links TRBV9 to TRBJ1-6; tentative D call: TRBD1 (5 bases). The CDR3 is made up of 14 amino acids. Germline V lookup: CDR1 SGDLS, CDR2 YYNGEE. The CDR3 DNA reads TGTGCCAGCAGCCAATTGGGGGTTAATTCACCCCCCCACTTT. It yields the protein CASSQLGVNSPPHF.

The chain links TRBV20-1 to TRBJ1-6; D remains unclear. Trimming removed 6 bases from V and 8 bases from J, with 17 bases in between. Germline lookup yields CDR1 DFQATT and CDR2 SNEGSKA (reference sequence). The CDR3 is 14 residues long. CDR3 nucleotides: TGCAGTGCGCAGATCCGGGTCGGGGATTCACCCCTCCACTTT. The encoded protein is CSAQIRVGDSPLHF.

The gene calls are TRBV6-5 and TRBJ1-2; possibly TRBD1 for D (5 bases). The V and J ends lost 5 bases and 2 bases respectively, with 15 bases between them. The CDR3 totals 15 residues. From germline, CDR1 is MNHEY and CDR2 SVGAGI. CDR3 residues: CASSAGGSLNYGYTF. CDR3 nucleotides: TGTGCCAGCAGTGCCGGGGGGTCCCTCAACTATGGCTACACCTTC.

There are many counts of this clonotype. This chain joins TRBV5-5 and TRBJ1-2, with D perhaps TRBD1 (5 bases). The CDR3 sequence is 14 residues long. V was trimmed by 2 bases and J by 4 bases, leaving 12 bases between them. CDR1 is SGHKS, CDR2 YYEKEE, per germline (reference sequence). The CDR3 protein is CASSLKGAGYGYTF. Written as DNA, the CDR3 is TGTGCCAGCAGCTTAAAAGGGGCCGGCTATGGCTACACCTTC. Based on the CDR3 plus reference TRBV5-5 and TRBJ1-2, the full variable domain is DAGVTQSPTHLIKTRGQQVTLRCSPISGHKSVSWYQQVLGQGPQFIFQYYEKEERGRGNFPDRFSARQFPNYSSELNVNALLLGDSALYLCASSLKGAGYGYTFGSGTRLTVV.